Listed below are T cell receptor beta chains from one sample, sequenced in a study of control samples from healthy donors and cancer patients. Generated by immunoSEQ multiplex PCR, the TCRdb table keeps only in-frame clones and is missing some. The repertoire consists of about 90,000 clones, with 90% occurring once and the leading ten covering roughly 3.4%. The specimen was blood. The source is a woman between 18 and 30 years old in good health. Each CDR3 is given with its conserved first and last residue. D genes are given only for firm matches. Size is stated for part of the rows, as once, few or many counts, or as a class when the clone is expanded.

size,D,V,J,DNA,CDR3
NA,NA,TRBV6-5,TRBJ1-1,TGTGCCAGCAGTTACTCGGGGGGGCTGAACACTGAAGCTTTCTTT,CASSYSGGLNTEAFF
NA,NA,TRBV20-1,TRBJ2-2,TGCAGTGCTAGAGTTACCGGGGAGCTGTTTTTT,CSARVTGELFF
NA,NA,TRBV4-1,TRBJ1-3,TGCGCCAGCAGCCATCCCGGAAACACCATATATTTT,CASSHPGNTIYF
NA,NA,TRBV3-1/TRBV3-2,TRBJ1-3,TGTGCCAGCAGCCAAGAACACGGTTCCGGAAACACCATATATTTT,CASSQEHGSGNTIYF
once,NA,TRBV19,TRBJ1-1,TGTGCCAGTAGTATTTTACAGAACACTGAAGCTTTCTTT,CASSILQNTEAFF
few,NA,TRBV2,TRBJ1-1,TGTGCCAGCAGTGAAGGGGGGGCTGACACTGAAGCTTTCTTT,CASSEGGADTEAFF
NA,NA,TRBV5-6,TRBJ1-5,TGTGCCAGCAGCCCGGGTGGTAGCAATCAGCCCCAGCATTTT,CASSPGGSNQPQHF
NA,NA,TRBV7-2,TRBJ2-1,TGTGCCAGCAGCTTAAGTACGGGGAATGAGCAGTTCTTC,CASSLSTGNEQFF
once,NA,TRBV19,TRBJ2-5,TGTGCCAGTAGTATAGATCCCGGTCAAGAGACCCAGTACTTC,CASSIDPGQETQYF
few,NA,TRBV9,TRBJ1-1,TGTGCCAGCAGCAGATGGGCCTCAGGGAACACTGAAGCTTTCTTT,CASSRWASGNTEAFF
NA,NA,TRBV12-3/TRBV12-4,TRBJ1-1,TGTGCCAGCAGTTCGGGACTTTCCACTGAAGCTTTCTTT,CASSSGLSTEAFF
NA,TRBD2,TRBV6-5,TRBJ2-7,TGTGCCAGCAGTCGAGCGGGGGTAAACTACGAGCAGTACTTC,CASSRAGVNYEQYF
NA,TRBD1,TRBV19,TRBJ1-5,TGTGCCAGTAGTTCCCCGGACAGGCTTAATCAGCCCCAGCATTTT,CASSSPDRLNQPQHF
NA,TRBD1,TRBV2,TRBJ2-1,TGTGCCAGCATTCCGACAGGGGGTCCCCACAATGAGCAGTTCTTC,CASIPTGGPHNEQFF
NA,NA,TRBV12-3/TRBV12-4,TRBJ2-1,TGTGCCAGCAGTCGGGACTCCTACAATGAGCAGTTCTTC,CASSRDSYNEQFF
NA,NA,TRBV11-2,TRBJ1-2,TGTGCCAGCAGATTAGAGGCAGGGGCTAATGGCTACACCTTC,CASRLEAGANGYTF
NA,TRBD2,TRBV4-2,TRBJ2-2,TGTGCCAGCAGCCAAGGGAGCGGGGGGGCCGTCGGGGAGCTGTTTTTT,CASSQGSGGAVGELFF
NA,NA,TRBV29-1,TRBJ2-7,TGCAGCGTTGAAGATCCAGTCGGATACCCCGAGCAGTACTTC,CSVEDPVGYPEQYF
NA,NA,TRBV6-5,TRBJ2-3,TGTGCCAGCAGTTTTACGGTGGGAGATACGCAGTATTTT,CASSFTVGDTQYF
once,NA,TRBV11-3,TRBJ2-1,TGTGCCAGCAGCCGCGACAGGTCTAGTTACAATGAGCAGTTCTTC,CASSRDRSSYNEQFF
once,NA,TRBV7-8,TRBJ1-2,TGTGCCAGCAGCTTAGTCGCACGGGGGAACTATGGCTACACCTTC,CASSLVARGNYGYTF
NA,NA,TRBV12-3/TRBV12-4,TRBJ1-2,TGTGCCAGCAGTGACGGCAGGGAGGCTGGCTACACCTTC,CASSDGREAGYTF
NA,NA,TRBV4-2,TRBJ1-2,TGTGCCAGCAGCCAAGAATGGCAGGCTAACTATGGCTACACCTTC,CASSQEWQANYGYTF